Following are 13 T cell receptor beta chains from one sample sequenced in a study of shared clonotypes between healthy human individuals. Assay: immunoSEQ multiplex PCR; the TCRdb copy retains only in-frame clones and omits some. This sample carries 2,500,000 or so clones, less than 95% of them seen once, and the ten largest clones take 0.37%. The sequencing sample was made of naive CD4+ T cells from PBMCs. Subset denoted: CD45RA+ positively selected. The receptors come from a man aged 18 to 30 in good health. Some clones in this sample may be carry-over from other donors' samples.

About this clone itself: This CDR3 is also generated by other DNA sequences in the sample. This chain connects TRBV5-1 to TRBJ2-7; 13 bases agree with TRBD2. CDR3 size: 15 residues. Germline-derived CDR1 and CDR2 are SGHRS and YFSETQ. The junction had 1 base not matched to a gene; V was cut back by 1 base and J by 3 bases. CDR3 protein: CASSLRTSGSYEQYF. CDR3 nucleotides: TGCGCCAGCAGCTTGCGGACTAGCGGGAGCTACGAGCAGTACTTC.

The chain employs TRBV5-4 and TRBJ2-7, with 7 bases matching TRBD2. Trimming took 1 base from V and 0 from J; bases not matched to a gene: 7. The CDR3 has 16 amino acids. In germline, CDR1 is SGHNT, CDR2 YYREEE (reference sequence). The CDR3 protein is CASSLLPSGVSYEQYF. DNA of the CDR3: TGTGCCAGCAGCTTGTTGCCTAGCGGCGTCTCCTACGAGCAGTACTTC. Looking up the rest from reference TRBV5-4 and TRBJ2-7 gives the full variable domain: ETGVTQSPTHLIKTRGQQVTLRCSSQSGHNTVSWYQQALGQGPQFIFQYYREEENGRGNFPPRFSGLQFPNYSSELNVNALELDDSALYLCASSLLPSGVSYEQYFGPGTRLTVT.

The rearrangement joins TRBV25-1 to TRBJ2-3; 8 bases are a match to TRBD1. Germline V gives CDR1 MGHDK, CDR2 SYGVNS. This CDR3 region has 17 residues. J gave up 3 bases and V 3 bases, and 11 bases lay outside the gene matches. As DNA, the CDR3 is TGTGCCAGCAGTGACTACTCCGGGACAGGCAGAACAGATACGCAGTATTTT. Protein sequence: CASSDYSGTGRTDTQYF.

The count of this clone is one. The CDR3 coding sequence is TGTGCCAGCAGTTCCCAATACCAGAACCCTCATCAGGCTAGCGGGTATCACACCGGGGAGCTGTTTTTT. Encoded protein: CASSSQYQNPHQASGYHTGELFF. The chain has TRBV27 and TRBJ2-2; 8 bases are a match to TRBD2. Germline V gene data show CDR1 as MNHEY and CDR2 as SMNVEV (reference sequence). This CDR3 contains 23 residues. Trimming cost V 4 bases and J 3 bases; bases outside gene matches: 28.

This clone was seen only once. This chain connects TRBV10-3 to TRBJ2-7; 7 bases agree with TRBD1. Trimming took 5 bases from V and 4 from J; bases not matched to a gene: 11. Germline CDR1 is ENHRY and CDR2 is SYGVKD. The length of the CDR3 is 15 residues. CDR3 residues: CAISLGQDLVYEQYF. The CDR3 region has the DNA TGTGCCATCAGTCTTGGACAGGACTTAGTGTACGAGCAGTACTTC.

J is TRBJ2-5 and V is TRBV7-2; 13 nucleotides align to TRBD2. The tail of the sequence fits TRBJ2-7 better, so the J call may be wrong. This CDR3 spans 15 amino acids. Per germline, CDR1 SGHTA and CDR2 FQGNSA. In DNA, the CDR3 is TGTGCCAGCAGCTCATGGACTAGCGGGAGTTACGAGCAGTACTTC. It is translated as CASSSWTSGSYEQYF.

The rearrangement joins TRBV7-9 to TRBJ1-5; no clear D gene. CDR1 and CDR2 from the germline V gene are SEHNR and FQNEAQ (reference sequence). The germline V and J ends were trimmed by 4 bases and 0 bases, with 7 bases remaining between them. The CDR3 consists of 14 residues. Here the CDR3 reads CASSSSNSNQPQHF. The CDR3 DNA is TGTGCCAGCAGCTCATCGAATAGCAATCAGCCCCAGCATTTT. Complete variable domain (other parts from reference TRBV7-9 and TRBJ1-5): DTGVSQNPRHKITKRGQNVTFRCDPISEHNRLYWYRQTLGQGPEFLTYFQNEAQLEKSRLLSDRFSAERPKGSFSTLEIQRTEQGDSAMYLCASSSSNSNQPQHFGDGTRLSIL.

The chain carries TRBV5-1 and TRBJ2-7; 8 bases are shared with TRBD2. The junction had 8 bases not matched to a gene; V was cut back by 7 bases and J by 2 bases. The CDR3 runs to 14 residues. Germline V gives CDR1 SGHRS, CDR2 YFSETQ. This CDR3 is CASRFRGGTYEQYF. CDR3 bases: TGCGCCAGCCGATTCCGGGGGGGCACCTACGAGCAGTACTTC.

The chain combines TRBV11-2 with TRBJ1-1; tentative D call: TRBD1 (5 bases). CDR1 is SGHAT and CDR2 is FQNNGV in the germline V gene. V lost 5 bases and J lost 1, with 14 bases in between. CDR3 length: 15 amino acids. The CDR3 region has the DNA TGTGCCAGCAGCCAATTCGGGACGGGGAACACTGAAGCTTTCTTT. Its translation is CASSQFGTGNTEAFF.

Comments on this clone: This CDR3 is also generated by other DNA sequences in the sample. The V gene is TRBV4-1, the J gene TRBJ2-7, with D perhaps TRBD1 (5 bases). Trimming took off 0 bases at V and 0 bases at J, with 9 bases between the two ends. The CDR3 extends over 15 amino acids. Germline V lookup: CDR1 MGHRA, CDR2 YSYEKL. The CDR3 nucleotides are TGCGCCAGCAGCCAAGACAGGGCCTCCTCCTACGAGCAGTACTTC. Residues: CASSQDRASSYEQYF.

Remarks on this clone: The junction departs from germline at one end; a sequencing error may be responsible. The chain combines TRBV4-2 with TRBJ1-2; no definite D call. This CDR3 is 14 amino acids long. Germline values: CDR1 LGHNA, CDR2 YNFKEQ. The CDR3 protein is CASSQDGKRAGVSF. The CDR3 nucleotides are TGTGCCAGCAGCCAAGATGGTAAGCGGGCCGGCGTCTCTTTC.

This chain connects TRBV5-1 to TRBJ2-2; 10 bases are shared with TRBD2. This CDR3 has 18 amino acids. Germline-derived CDR1 and CDR2 are SGHRS and YFSETQ. Trimming at V came to 0 bases and at J to 0 bases, leaving 5 bases not matched to a gene. The CDR3 reads CASSLVSGTSANTGELFF. Here the CDR3 DNA reads TGCGCCAGCAGCTTGGTTTCCGGGACTAGCGCGAACACCGGGGAGCTGTTTTTT.

V is TRBV5-8 and J is TRBJ2-3; 7 bases line up with TRBD2. The CDR3 is 16 amino acids. Germline CDR1 is SGHTS and CDR2 is YDEGEE. V lost 4 bases, J lost 5 bases, and 13 bases stayed unmatched. The DNA of the CDR3 is TGTGCCAGCAGCCCCTCCCGCGGGAGAGGGTTAGATACGCAGTATTTT. It is translated as CASSPSRGRGLDTQYF.